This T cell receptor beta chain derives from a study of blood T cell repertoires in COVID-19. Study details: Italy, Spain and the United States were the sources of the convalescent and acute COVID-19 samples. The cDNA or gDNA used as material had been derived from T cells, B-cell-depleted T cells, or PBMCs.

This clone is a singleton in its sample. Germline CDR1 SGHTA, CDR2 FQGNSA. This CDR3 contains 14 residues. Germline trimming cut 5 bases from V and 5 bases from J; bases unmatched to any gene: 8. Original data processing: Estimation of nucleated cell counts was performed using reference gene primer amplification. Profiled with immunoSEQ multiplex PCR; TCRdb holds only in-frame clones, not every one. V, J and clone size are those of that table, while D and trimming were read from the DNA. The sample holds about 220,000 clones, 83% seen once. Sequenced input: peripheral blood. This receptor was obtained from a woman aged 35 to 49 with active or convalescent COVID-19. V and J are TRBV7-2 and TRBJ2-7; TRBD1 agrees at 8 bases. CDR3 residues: CASSPNGQGHEQYF. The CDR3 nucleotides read TGTGCCAGCAGCCCAAACGGACAGGGCCACGAGCAGTACTTC.